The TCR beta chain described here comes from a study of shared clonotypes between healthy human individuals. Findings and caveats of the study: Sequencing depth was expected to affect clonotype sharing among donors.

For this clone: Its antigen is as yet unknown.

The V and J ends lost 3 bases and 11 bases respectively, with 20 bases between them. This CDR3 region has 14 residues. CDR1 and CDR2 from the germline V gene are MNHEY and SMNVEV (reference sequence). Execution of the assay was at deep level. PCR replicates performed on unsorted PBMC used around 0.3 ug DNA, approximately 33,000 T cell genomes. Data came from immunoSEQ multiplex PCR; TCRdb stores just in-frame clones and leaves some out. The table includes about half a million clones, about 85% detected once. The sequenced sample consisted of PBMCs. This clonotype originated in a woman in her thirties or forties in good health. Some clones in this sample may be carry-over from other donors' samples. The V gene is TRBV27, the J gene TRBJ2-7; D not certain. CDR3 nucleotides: TGTGCCAGCAGTTTCCGGGTGCAGCCTCGACGAGAGTACTTC. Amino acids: CASSFRVQPRREYF.